A single sample is the source of the 11 T cell receptor beta chains below, sequenced in a study of T cell changes during pregnancy in multiple sclerosis. This table comes from immunoSEQ multiplex PCR, and its TCRdb copy is limited to in-frame clones, with some not included. The table lists some 93,000 clones, approximately 92% of them singletons. Sequencing was performed on peripheral blood, taken after pregnancy. The receptors originated from a female donor with multiple sclerosis, enrolled in a pregnancy study.

The rearrangement links TRBV2 to TRBJ2-5, with a tentative D call TRBD2 (6 bases). The CDR3 runs 12 residues. Trimming cost V 5 bases and J 11 bases, with 15 bases left between them. Germline lookup yields CDR1 SNHLY and CDR2 FYNNEI. CDR3 region: CASSPRTGEQYF. Written as DNA, the CDR3 is TGTGCCAGCAGTCCGAGGACGGGAGAGCAGTACTTC.

The chain is built from TRBV11-2 and TRBJ2-7; D is perhaps TRBD2 (5 bases). V lost 1 base and J 2 bases, leaving 12 bases between the germline ends. The CDR3 covers 15 residues. Germline V lookup: CDR1 SGHAT, CDR2 FQNNGV. CDR3 sequence: CASSLGLDGAYEQYF. The CDR3 DNA is TGTGCCAGCAGCTTAGGCTTGGACGGGGCCTACGAGCAGTACTTC.

The chain uses TRBV7-7 and TRBJ2-2; D gene ambiguous. Trimming shortened V by 6 bases and J by 2 bases, and 4 bases separated the two germline ends. The CDR3 sequence is 12 residues long. Germline V gene sequence: CDR1 SSHAT, CDR2 FNYEAQ (reference sequence). The CDR3 coding sequence is TGTGCCAGCAGTCCTAACACCGGGGAGCTGTTTTTT. It yields the protein CASSPNTGELFF.

The rearrangement joins TRBV6-5 to TRBJ2-1, with 12 bases fitting TRBD2. Germline CDR1 reads MNHEY; CDR2 reads SVGAGI. This CDR3 region has 15 residues. V trimming: 7 bases; J trimming: 7 bases; junction bases outside the gene matches: 8. Here the CDR3 reads CASTTSGGAWNEQFF. The CDR3 DNA reads TGTGCCAGCACGACTAGCGGGGGTGCGTGGAATGAGCAGTTCTTC.

The chain employs TRBV19 and TRBJ2-4, with 8 bases identical to TRBD1. Germline lookup yields CDR1 LNHDA and CDR2 SQIVND (reference sequence). The ends lost 5 bases at V and 6 bases at J; junction bases unmatched: 9. The CDR3 consists of 15 residues. The CDR3 sequence is CASSLPLGQVNIQYF. CDR3 nucleotide sequence: TGTGCCAGTAGTTTACCATTGGGACAGGTAAACATTCAGTACTTC.

The genes are TRBV5-8 and TRBJ1-5; possibly TRBD1 for D (5 bases). V lost 3 bases and J lost 3, with 16 bases in between. The germline gives CDR1 SGHTS, CDR2 YDEGEE. The CDR3 is 16 residues long. CDR3 region: CASSSQRAGLNQPQHF. Written as DNA, the CDR3 is TGTGCCAGCAGCTCACAACGGGCAGGGCTCAATCAGCCCCAGCATTTT.

This rearrangement joins TRBV10-3 to TRBJ2-2; D is unresolved. Germline lookup yields CDR1 ENHRY and CDR2 SYGVKD. The CDR3 contains 14 residues. With 11 bases removed from V and 5 bases from J, the gap between germline ends came to 18 bases. The CDR3 DNA reads as TGTGCCTCATCTTTGGCGGAAATTACCGGGGAGCTGTTTTTT. Translating it yields CASSLAEITGELFF.

The chain links TRBV5-1 to TRBJ2-1, with 13 bases that match TRBD2. Trimming cost V 6 bases and J 7 bases; bases outside gene matches: 7. CDR3 length: 15 amino acids. Germline-derived CDR1 and CDR2 are SGHRS and YFSETQ. CDR3 DNA: TGCGCCAGCACCTCAACTAGCGGGAGGGGGAATGAGCAGTTCTTC. Translation: CASTSTSGRGNEQFF.

The CDR3 loop is CASSTPDRAYGYTF. Here the CDR3 DNA reads TGTGCCAGCAGCACGCCGGACAGGGCCTATGGCTACACCTTC. The chain is built from TRBV7-8 and TRBJ1-2, with 8 bases lining up with TRBD1. The V gene's germline CDR1 is SGHVS and CDR2 FQNEAQ. The V and J ends lost 5 bases and 4 bases, in that order; junction bases with no gene match: 6. The CDR3 runs to 14 residues.

Only a few counts were recorded for this clone. The gene calls are TRBV2 and TRBJ1-2, with 7 nucleotides matching TRBD1. The CDR3 consists of 13 residues. Unmatched junction bases numbered 5, after V lost 4 bases and J lost 6 bases. CDR1 is SNHLY, CDR2 FYNNEI, per germline. The CDR3 bases are TGTGCCAGCAGTGTGACAGGGCGGGATGGCTACACCTTC. Translation: CASSVTGRDGYTF.

The V and J genes are TRBV27 and TRBJ1-2, with a tentative D call TRBD1 (6 bases). Germline lookup yields CDR1 MNHEY and CDR2 SMNVEV (reference sequence). V lost 6 bases, J lost 7 bases, and 15 bases lay in between. The CDR3 runs to 13 residues. The CDR3 spells CASSRHRVSGYTF. Here the CDR3 DNA reads TGTGCCAGCAGCCGACACAGGGTTAGTGGCTACACCTTC.